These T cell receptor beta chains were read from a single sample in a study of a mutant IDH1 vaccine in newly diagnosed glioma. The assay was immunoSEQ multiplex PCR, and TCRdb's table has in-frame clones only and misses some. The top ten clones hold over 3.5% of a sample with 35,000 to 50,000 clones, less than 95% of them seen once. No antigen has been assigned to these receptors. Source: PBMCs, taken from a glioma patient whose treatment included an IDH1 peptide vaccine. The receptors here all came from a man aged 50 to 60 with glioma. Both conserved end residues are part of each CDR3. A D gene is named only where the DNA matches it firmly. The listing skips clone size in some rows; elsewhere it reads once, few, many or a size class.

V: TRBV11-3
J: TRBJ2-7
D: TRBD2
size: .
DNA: TGTGCCAGCAGCTTTCCTCTAGCGGGGAGGGTCTACGAGCAGTACTTC
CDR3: CASSFPLAGRVYEQYF

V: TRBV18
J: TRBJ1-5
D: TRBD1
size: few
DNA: TGTGCCAGCTCACAATCGGGAGGGGGCCATCTCCGCCTCTCCAATCAGCCCCAGCATTTT
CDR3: CASSQSGGGHLRLSNQPQHF

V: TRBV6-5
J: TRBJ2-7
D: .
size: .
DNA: TGTGCCAGCAGTTACTCGTTATCAGGAGGTCGCGGCGAGCAGTACTTC
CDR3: CASSYSLSGGRGEQYF

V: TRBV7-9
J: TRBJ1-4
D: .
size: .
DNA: TGTGCCAGCAGCAGAGGCGCTAATGAAAAACTGTTTTTT
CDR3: CASSRGANEKLFF

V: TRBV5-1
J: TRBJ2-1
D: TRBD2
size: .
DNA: TGCGCCAGCAGCTTGTCGGCGGGAGGGCCCCCAGGTGAGCAGTTCTTC
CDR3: CASSLSAGGPPGEQFF

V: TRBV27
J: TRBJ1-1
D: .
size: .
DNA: TGTGCCAGCAGTTTTACCAGGGAGAATACTGAAGCTTTCTTT
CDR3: CASSFTRENTEAFF

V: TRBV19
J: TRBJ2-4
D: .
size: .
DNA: TGTGCCACACGGGGATGGACCAAAAACATTCAGTACTTC
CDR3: CATRGWTKNIQYF

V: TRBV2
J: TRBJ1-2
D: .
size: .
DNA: TGTGCCAGCGGTATTTGGACTAACTATGGCTACACCTTC
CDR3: CASGIWTNYGYTF

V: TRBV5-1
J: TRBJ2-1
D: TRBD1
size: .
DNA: TGCGCCAGCAGCTCACAGGGGGCGGCTAAGAATGAGCAGTTCTTC
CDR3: CASSSQGAAKNEQFF

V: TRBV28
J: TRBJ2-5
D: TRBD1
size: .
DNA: TGTGCCAGCAGTCCTCCGAGGGGGCTGCGGGAGACCCAGTACTTC
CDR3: CASSPPRGLRETQYF

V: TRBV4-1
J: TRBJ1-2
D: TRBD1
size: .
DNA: TGCGCCAGCAGGAGACAGGGGGCCGTCTCAACCTATGGCTACACCTTC
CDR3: CASRRQGAVSTYGYTF